This T cell receptor (beta chain) was observed in a study of CD8+CD57+ T cells in acquired aplastic anemia. Turning to the study itself: Each DNA sample taken from sorted CD4+ and CD8+ cells came to about 3.2 ug on average. Study results and caveats: Significance was not reached for CD8+ Simpson's diversity between patients and controls.

This clonotype was counted many times. Its antigen is not identified. Unmatched junction bases numbered 5, after V lost 4 bases and J lost 8 bases. The CDR3 runs to 14 residues. Germline-derived CDR1 and CDR2 are SGHRS and YFSETQ. Genomic DNA, serving as template, underwent TCR beta VDJ and CDR3 profiling. TCRdb fed the reads into MiXCR, producing one record per CDR3 protein. The repertoire holds around 200,000 distinct CDR3 sequences, with over 60% as singletons. The genes are TRBV5-1 and TRBJ2-1; 11 bases match TRBD1. The sample taken for sequencing was sorted CD4+, CD8+, or CD8+CD57+ T cells (not recorded which) from PBMCs. The sequence was collected from a human donor in good health. The CDR3 here is CASSTGQGADEQFF. The CDR3 nucleotides are TGCGCCAGCAGCACTGGACAGGGGGCGGATGAGCAGTTCTTC.